The rows below give T cell receptor beta chains drawn from one sample of a study of T cells after yellow fever vaccination. TCRdb reprocessed the 5' RACE reads via MiXCR and lists one record per CDR3 protein. This sample carries about 75,000 distinct CDR3 sequences, more than 5.5% of them seen once, and the ten largest clones take about 27%. Sequencing used CD8+ T cells sorted from PBMCs, obtained roughly 10 days after the first yellow fever vaccination. These receptors were taken from a man aged 18 to 35 who received the YFV17D yellow fever vaccine. Both conserved end residues are trimmed from each CDR3. Each record gives: J gene, V gene, CDR3 protein.

TRBJ2-5 TRBV7-8 ASSLPEWENQETQY
TRBJ2-5 TRBV5-1 ASNLWPGETQY
TRBJ2-2 TRBV4-2 ASSQGRSNTGELF
TRBJ2-7 TRBV7-9 ASSFSGQSYEQY
TRBJ1-6 TRBV12-3/TRBV12-4 ASSPGRGSPLH
TRBJ2-1 TRBV5-1 ASSKEGRQGAYNEQF
TRBJ1-1 TRBV7-6 ASSSESRGLNTEAF
TRBJ2-7 TRBV4-3 ASSQDAGYEQY
TRBJ1-1 TRBV12-3/TRBV12-4 ASSRALGTTEAF
TRBJ2-5 TRBV27 ASSITSGGEETQY
TRBJ1-1 TRBV5-1 ASRSSAADTEAF
TRBJ1-2 TRBV12-3/TRBV12-4 ASSFEQNGYT
TRBJ2-6 TRBV11-2 ASSLGPRGAGANVLT
TRBJ1-1 TRBV20-1 SARGAQATEAF
TRBJ2-5 TRBV4-3 ASSQDSGAGAETQY
TRBJ2-1 TRBV6-5 ASSYSPGLEMVDEQF
TRBJ2-2 TRBV4-2 ASSPGLAGGNTGELF
TRBJ1-2 TRBV6-2/TRBV6-3 ASSQDRGFSGYT
TRBJ2-3 TRBV20-1 SARDPLGGGVVDTQY
TRBJ2-7 TRBV2 ASKRITGSNPYEQY
TRBJ2-2 TRBV11-2 ASSLAGRSGELF
TRBJ2-3 TRBV10-3 AISEWTGGDTQY
TRBJ2-1 TRBV27 ASSSYRDRRPGLPNEQF
TRBJ1-5 TRBV12-3/TRBV12-4 ASNRDGTSQPQH
TRBJ2-7 TRBV4-3 ASSQDRLGTYEQY
TRBJ2-3 TRBV4-1 ASSQEELVLGTDTQY
TRBJ2-3 TRBV4-3 ASSQERRGLADTQY
TRBJ2-7 TRBV20-1 SALQGVREQY
TRBJ2-2 TRBV27 ASSSTITGELF
TRBJ1-2 TRBV28 ATGDRDGYGYT
TRBJ2-7 TRBV11-2 ASSIGTGDFGQY
TRBJ2-3 TRBV12-3/TRBV12-4 ASTITQGPDTQY